This TCR beta chain is drawn from a study of blood T cell repertoires in COVID-19. Study-level background: The cDNA or gDNA used as material had been derived from T cells, B-cell-depleted T cells, or PBMCs.

Under the authors' procedure: The authors estimated nucleated cell counts from reference gene primer amplification. Sequencing was performed with immunoSEQ multiplex PCR; in TCRdb, only in-frame clones are kept and a portion is missing. That table is the source of V, J and clone size, and D and trimming were worked out from the DNA. Of about 110,000 clones in the sample, 76% were seen once. Germline CDR1 KGHSH, CDR2 LQKENI. The CDR3 totals 13 residues. V was pared by 3 bases and J by 9 bases, with 12 bases between. The clonotype originates from a woman aged 80 or over with acute or convalescent COVID-19. Sequencing input: peripheral blood. The chain carries TRBV18 and TRBJ2-1; D perhaps matches TRBD2 (6 bases). The chain's CDR3 is CASSPGGGIEQFF. CDR3 nucleotides: TGTGCCAGCTCACCGGGAGGAGGGATTGAGCAGTTCTTC.